This record concerns one TCR beta chain sequence. Its antigen remains unidentified. The sample belongs to a study of CD8 T cells in ankylosing spondylitis. Findings of the study overall: Seven to nine highly homologous variants formed a TCR beta motif that appeared characteristic of ankylosing spondylitis blood.

Germline V gene lookup returns CDR1 MGHDK and CDR2 SYGVNS. Trimming left V 10 bases short and J 4 bases short, with 17 bases between. This CDR3 has 15 residues. TCRdb fed the 5' RACE reads into MiXCR, producing one record per CDR3 protein. The sample records a few hundred thousand distinct CDR3 sequences, about 12% being singletons. The receptor's source is a male donor with ankylosing spondylitis. The gene calls are TRBV25-1 and TRBJ2-6; tentatively, D is TRBD1 (6 bases). The sample consisted of blood, either unsorted or a sorted T cell fraction (not recorded which). In DNA, the CDR3 is TGTGCCACCCGAAGCCCGGGACACGGGGCCAACGTCCTGACTTTC. Its translation: CATRSPGHGANVLTF.